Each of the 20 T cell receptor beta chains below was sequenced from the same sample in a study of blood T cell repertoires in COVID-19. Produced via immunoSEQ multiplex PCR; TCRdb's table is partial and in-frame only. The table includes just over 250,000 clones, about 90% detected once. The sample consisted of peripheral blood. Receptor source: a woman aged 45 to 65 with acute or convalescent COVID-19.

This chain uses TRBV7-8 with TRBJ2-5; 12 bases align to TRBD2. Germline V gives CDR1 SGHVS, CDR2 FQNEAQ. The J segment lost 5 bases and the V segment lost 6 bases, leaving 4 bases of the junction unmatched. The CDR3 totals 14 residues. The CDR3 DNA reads TGTGCCAGCAGTGAACTAGCGGGAGGTGAGACCCAGTACTTC. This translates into CASSELAGGETQYF.

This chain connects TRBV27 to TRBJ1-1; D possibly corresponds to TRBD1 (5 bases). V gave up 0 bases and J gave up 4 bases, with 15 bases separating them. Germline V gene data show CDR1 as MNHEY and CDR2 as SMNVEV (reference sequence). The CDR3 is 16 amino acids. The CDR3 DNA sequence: TGTGCCAGCAGTTTATCGGTTGGGGGGAGGGGCACTGAAGCTTTCTTT. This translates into CASSLSVGGRGTEAFF.

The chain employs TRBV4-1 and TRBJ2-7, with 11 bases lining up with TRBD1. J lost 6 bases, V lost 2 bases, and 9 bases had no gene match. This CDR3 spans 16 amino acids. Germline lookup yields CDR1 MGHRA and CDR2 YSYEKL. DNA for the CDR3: TGCGCCAGCAGCCAAAGGGTTGCGGGACAGGGGGGCGAGCAGTACTTC. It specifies CASSQRVAGQGGEQYF.

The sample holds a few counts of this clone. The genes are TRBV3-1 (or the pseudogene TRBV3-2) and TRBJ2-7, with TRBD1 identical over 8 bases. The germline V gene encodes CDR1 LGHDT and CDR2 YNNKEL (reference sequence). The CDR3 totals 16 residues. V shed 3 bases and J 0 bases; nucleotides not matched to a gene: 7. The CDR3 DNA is TGTGCCAGCAGCCACCTCAGGGACAGGCGCTCCTACGAGCAGTACTTC. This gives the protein CASSHLRDRRSYEQYF.

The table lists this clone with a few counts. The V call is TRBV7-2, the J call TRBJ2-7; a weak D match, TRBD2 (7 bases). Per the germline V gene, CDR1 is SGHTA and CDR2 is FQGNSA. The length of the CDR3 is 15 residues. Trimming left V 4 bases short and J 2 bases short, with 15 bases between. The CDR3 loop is CASSSEGGGPYEQYF. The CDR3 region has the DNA TGTGCCAGCAGCTCCGAAGGGGGGGGGCCCTACGAGCAGTACTTC.

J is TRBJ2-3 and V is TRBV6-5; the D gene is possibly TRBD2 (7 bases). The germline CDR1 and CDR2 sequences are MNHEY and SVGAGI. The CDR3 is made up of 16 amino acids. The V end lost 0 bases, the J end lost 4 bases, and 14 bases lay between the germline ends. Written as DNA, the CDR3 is TGTGCCAGCAGTTACTCAGTACAGGGAGGGGCAGATACGCAGTATTTT. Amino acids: CASSYSVQGGADTQYF.

The DNA of the CDR3 is TGTGCCAGCAGCGTATCGACAGGGGACCTCTACGAGCAGTACTTC. This translates into CASSVSTGDLYEQYF. The chain combines TRBV11-2 with TRBJ2-7; 8 positions agree with TRBD1. Per the germline V gene, CDR1 is SGHAT and CDR2 is FQNNGV. Trimming cost V 5 bases and J 3 bases; bases outside gene matches: 9. The CDR3 has 15 residues. Variable domain in full (rest from reference TRBV11-2 and TRBJ2-7): EAGVAQSPRYKIIEKRQSVAFWCNPISGHATLYWYQQILGQGPKLLIQFQNNGVVDDSQLPKDRFSAERLKGVDSTLKIQPAKLEDSAVYLCASSVSTGDLYEQYFGPGTRLTVT.

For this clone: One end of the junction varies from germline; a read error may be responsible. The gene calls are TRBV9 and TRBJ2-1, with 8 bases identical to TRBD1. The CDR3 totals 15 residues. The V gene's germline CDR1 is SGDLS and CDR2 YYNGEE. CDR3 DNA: TGTGCCAGCACCGTAGGACAGGGTTATAGCAATGAGCAGTTCTTC. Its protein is CASTVGQGYSNEQFF.

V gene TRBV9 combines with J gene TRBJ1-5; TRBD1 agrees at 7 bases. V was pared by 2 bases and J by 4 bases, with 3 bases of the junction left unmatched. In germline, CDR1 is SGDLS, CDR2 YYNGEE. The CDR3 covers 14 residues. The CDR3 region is CASSVGTANQPQHF. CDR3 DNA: TGTGCCAGCAGCGTGGGGACAGCAAATCAGCCCCAGCATTTT.

The CDR3 loop is CASSLGPGAREPQHF. CDR3 DNA sequence: TGTGCCAGCAGCTTAGGGCCAGGGGCGCGGGAGCCCCAGCATTTT. This sequence joins TRBV7-9 and TRBJ1-5, with a weak D call TRBD1 (6 bases). The CDR3 is 15 residues long. Germline assignment: CDR1 SEHNR and CDR2 FQNEAQ (reference sequence). Trimming pared 1 base from V and 8 bases from J, leaving 15 bases between.

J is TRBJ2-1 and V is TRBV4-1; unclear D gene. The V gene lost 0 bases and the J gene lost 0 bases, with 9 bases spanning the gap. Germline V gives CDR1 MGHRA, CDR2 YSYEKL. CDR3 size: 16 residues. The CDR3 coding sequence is TGCGCCAGCAGCCAAGAGGATCAGGCCTCCTACAATGAGCAGTTCTTC. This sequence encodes CASSQEDQASYNEQFF.

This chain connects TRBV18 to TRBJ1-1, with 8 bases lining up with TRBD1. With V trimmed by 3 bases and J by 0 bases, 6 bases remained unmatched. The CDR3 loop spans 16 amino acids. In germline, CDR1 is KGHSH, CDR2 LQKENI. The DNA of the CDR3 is TGTGCCAGCTCACCCGCCGGGACAGGAATGAACACTGAAGCTTTCTTT. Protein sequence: CASSPAGTGMNTEAFF.

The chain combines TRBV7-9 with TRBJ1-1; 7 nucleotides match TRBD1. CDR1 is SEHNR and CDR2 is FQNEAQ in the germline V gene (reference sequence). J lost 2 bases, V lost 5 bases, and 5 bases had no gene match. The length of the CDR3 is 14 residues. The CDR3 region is CASSLGQLNTEAFF. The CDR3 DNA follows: TGTGCCAGCAGCCTGGGACAGCTCAACACTGAAGCTTTCTTT.

CDR3 bases: TGTGCCAGCAGTGAAATACCCAGACTAGCGCGCCACGAGCAGTACTTC. Amino acids: CASSEIPRLARHEQYF. This sequence joins TRBV6-1 and TRBJ2-7; 8 nucleotides line up with TRBD2. The CDR3 totals 16 residues. V was clipped by 2 bases and J by 5 bases; unmatched bases: 11. The V gene's germline CDR1 is MNHNS and CDR2 SASEGT.

The CDR3 nucleotides are TGCAGCGTTGAAGGGGTTGCGGGCGGGGTTATCTACGAGCAGTACTTC. Residues: CSVEGVAGGVIYEQYF. The rearrangement links TRBV29-1 to TRBJ2-7; maybe TRBD2 (6 bases). Germline V gene lookup returns CDR1 SQVTM and CDR2 ANQGSEA. The CDR3 length is 16 residues. Trimming took off 1 base at V and 3 bases at J, with 19 bases between the two ends.

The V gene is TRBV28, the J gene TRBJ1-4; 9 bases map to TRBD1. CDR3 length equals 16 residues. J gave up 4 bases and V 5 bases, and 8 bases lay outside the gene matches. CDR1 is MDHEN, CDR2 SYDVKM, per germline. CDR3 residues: CASSRTGAEHNEKLFF. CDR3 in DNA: TGTGCCAGCAGTCGGACAGGGGCCGAACATAATGAAAAACTGTTTTTT.

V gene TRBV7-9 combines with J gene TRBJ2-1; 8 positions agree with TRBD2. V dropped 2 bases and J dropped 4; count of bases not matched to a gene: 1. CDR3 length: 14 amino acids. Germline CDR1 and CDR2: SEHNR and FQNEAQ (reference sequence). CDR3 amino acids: CASSLTGGYNEQFF. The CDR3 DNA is TGTGCCAGCAGCTTAACGGGAGGGTACAATGAGCAGTTCTTC.

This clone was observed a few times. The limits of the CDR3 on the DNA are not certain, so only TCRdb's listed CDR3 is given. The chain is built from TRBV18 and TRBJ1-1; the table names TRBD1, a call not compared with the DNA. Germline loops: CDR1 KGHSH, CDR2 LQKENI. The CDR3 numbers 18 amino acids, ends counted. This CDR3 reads CASSPRPLWDSVNTEAFF.

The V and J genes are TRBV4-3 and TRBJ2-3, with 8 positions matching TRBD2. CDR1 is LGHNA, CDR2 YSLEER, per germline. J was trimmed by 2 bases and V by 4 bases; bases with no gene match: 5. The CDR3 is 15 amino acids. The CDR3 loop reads CASSLIAGSTDTQYF. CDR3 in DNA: TGCGCCAGCAGCCTAATAGCGGGATCCACAGATACGCAGTATTTT.

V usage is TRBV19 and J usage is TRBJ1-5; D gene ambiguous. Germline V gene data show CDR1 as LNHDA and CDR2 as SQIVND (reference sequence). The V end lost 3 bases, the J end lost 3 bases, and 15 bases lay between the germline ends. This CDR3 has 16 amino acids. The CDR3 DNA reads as TGTGCCAGTAGTATGGCGTTCGGGAGTTTCAATCAGCCCCAGCATTTT. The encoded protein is CASSMAFGSFNQPQHF.